This is a list of T cell receptor beta chains from one sample in a study of cytomegalovirus exposure and HLA in healthy donors. Profiling relied on immunoSEQ multiplex PCR, and the TCRdb table lists in-frame clones only, not all of them. The sample has around 150,000 clones, 75% to 85% seen once. Sequenced material: PBMCs. All receptors come from a woman aged 18-29 years in good health and CMV-seronegative. Both conserved end residues are part of each CDR3. The D gene is left open where the match is weak. Rows give clone size only sometimes, using once, few, many, or a class for an expanded clone.

J | V | D | size | CDR3 | DNA
TRBJ2-5 | TRBV7-9 | - | - | CASRSSQETQYF | TGTGCCAGCAGGTCTAGCCAAGAGACCCAGTACTTC
TRBJ1-1 | TRBV9 | - | - | CASSVGQGRTEAFF | TGTGCCAGCAGCGTAGGTCAGGGTAGAACTGAAGCTTTCTTT
TRBJ2-5 | TRBV5-1 | - | - | CASSLVRGKETQYF | TGCGCCAGCAGCTTGGTTAGGGGAAAAGAGACCCAGTACTTC
TRBJ1-1 | TRBV2 | - | - | CASSGLGQSSTEAFF | TGTGCCAGCAGTGGCCTTGGACAGTCTAGCACTGAAGCTTTCTTT
TRBJ2-7 | TRBV6-1 | TRBD2 | - | CASSEGLAGAYEQYF | TGTGCCAGCAGTGAAGGTCTAGCGGGGGCCTACGAGCAGTACTTC
TRBJ1-4 | TRBV30 | - | - | CAWRAVFGLATNEKLFF | TGTGCCTGGAGGGCGGTCTTCGGTTTAGCAACTAATGAAAAACTGTTTTTT
TRBJ1-1 | TRBV2 | - | - | CASRVDSWNTEAFF | TGTGCCAGCAGAGTGGACTCATGGAACACTGAAGCTTTCTTT
TRBJ2-7 | TRBV28 | - | - | CASNFVRKRLDEQYF | TGTGCCAGCAATTTCGTTCGGAAGCGCCTCGACGAGCAGTACTTC
TRBJ1-1 | TRBV9 | - | - | CASSPSGVNTEAFF | TGTGCCAGCAGCCCCTCAGGGGTGAACACTGAAGCTTTCTTT
TRBJ2-2 | TRBV10-3 | TRBD1 | - | CAISKDRGHTGELFF | TGTGCCATCAGTAAAGACAGGGGGCACACCGGGGAGCTGTTTTTT
TRBJ1-1 | TRBV5-1 | - | - | CASSLGRITGLEAFF | TGCGCCAGCAGCTTGGGACGTATCACAGGTTTAGAAGCTTTCTTT
TRBJ2-7 | TRBV2 | - | - | CASIRDISIEQYF | TGTGCCAGCATTCGGGACATTAGTATCGAGCAGTACTTC
TRBJ2-2 | TRBV19 | TRBD1 | - | CASSLNGQGVAGELFF | TGTGCCAGTAGTCTTAACGGACAGGGGGTTGCCGGGGAGCTGTTTTTT
TRBJ2-6 | TRBV15 | - | - | CATSNRVSGANVLTF | TGTGCCACCAGCAACAGAGTGTCTGGGGCCAACGTCCTGACTTTC
TRBJ2-2 | TRBV9 | TRBD1 | - | CASSIGGTGGYTGELFF | TGTGCCAGCAGCATCGGCGGGACAGGGGGGTACACCGGGGAGCTGTTTTTT
TRBJ2-1 | TRBV19 | TRBD2 | - | CASSLRSSGEQFF | TGTGCCAGTAGTTTGAGGTCTAGCGGTGAGCAGTTCTTC
TRBJ2-3 | TRBV14 | - | once | CASSPSMADTQYF | TGTGCCAGCAGCCCCAGTATGGCAGATACGCAGTATTTT
TRBJ1-2 | TRBV5-8 | TRBD1 | - | CASSYRQGARSGYTF | TGTGCCAGCAGCTACAGACAGGGGGCGCGTAGTGGCTACACCTTC
TRBJ2-1 | TRBV5-6 | - | once | CASSLDYSMVEQFF | TGTGCCAGCAGCTTGGACTACTCAATGGTTGAGCAGTTCTTC
TRBJ2-1 | TRBV11-3 | TRBD2 | - | CASSFSGGSNEQFF | TGTGCCAGCAGCTTTAGCGGGGGGTCCAATGAGCAGTTCTTC
TRBJ1-6 | TRBV7-9 | - | - | CASSAQTGVYNSPLHF | TGTGCCAGCAGCGCCCAAACAGGTGTCTATAATTCACCCCTCCACTTT
TRBJ2-6 | TRBV4-1 | - | - | CASSQEAGSGANVLTF | TGCGCCAGCAGCCAAGAAGCGGGCTCTGGGGCCAACGTCCTGACTTTC
TRBJ1-2 | TRBV4-1 | - | - | CASSQDEGLYGYTF | TGCGCCAGCAGCCAAGACGAGGGACTCTATGGCTACACCTTC
TRBJ2-7 | TRBV2 | - | few | CASSGPAEQYF | TGTGCCAGCAGTGGGCCCGCCGAGCAGTACTTC